A single sample gave rise to the 22 T cell receptor beta chains below, sequenced in a study of cytomegalovirus exposure and HLA in healthy donors. This PCR relied on a set of 60 Vbeta primers and 13 Jbeta primers. Generated by immunoSEQ multiplex PCR, the TCRdb table keeps only in-frame clones and is missing some. The sample holds around 70,000 clones. The specimen sequenced was PBMCs. The receptors originated from a woman aged 40-49 years in good health and CMV-seropositive.

The chain uses TRBV7-9 and TRBJ2-5; D gene uncertain. The CDR3 loop spans 14 amino acids. CDR1 is SEHNR, CDR2 FQNEAQ, per germline (reference sequence). Deletions cut 2 bases from V and 1 base from J, with 8 bases between. The CDR3 here is CASSLWRSQETQYF. The CDR3 DNA reads TGTGCCAGCAGCTTATGGCGGAGCCAAGAGACCCAGTACTTC.

This sequence joins TRBV6-5 and TRBJ2-1; weak D call: TRBD1 (6 bases). The germline gives CDR1 MNHEY, CDR2 SVGAGI. V lost 8 bases and J 6 bases, leaving 17 bases between the germline ends. This CDR3 contains 14 residues. CDR3 in amino acids: CASSRTEAINEQFF. The CDR3 region has the DNA TGTGCCAGCTCCCGGACAGAGGCAATCAATGAGCAGTTCTTC.

The V gene is TRBV7-4, the J gene TRBJ2-6; 8 positions match TRBD2. The CDR3 is 20 amino acids. CDR1 and CDR2 (germline): SGHVT, SQSDAQ. The J segment lost 0 bases and the V segment lost 5 bases, leaving 15 bases of the junction unmatched. The CDR3 sequence is CASSRGGTTLTLSGANVLTF. The DNA for the CDR3 is TGTGCCAGCAGCCGGGGGGGTACCACTTTAACCCTCTCTGGGGCCAACGTCCTGACTTTC.

The gene calls are TRBV28 and TRBJ2-7, with TRBD1 matching 8 bases. Looked up from germline, CDR1 is MDHEN and CDR2 is SYDVKM. V was clipped by 3 bases and J by 5 bases; unmatched bases: 6. The CDR3 is made up of 14 amino acids. CDR3 DNA: TGTGCCAGCAGTTTTTCGACAGGGGTCCACGAGCAGTACTTC. Protein sequence: CASSFSTGVHEQYF.

This CDR3 is CASSVEARGAYEQYF. The CDR3 DNA sequence: TGTGCCAGCAGCGTAGAAGCCCGCGGCGCCTACGAGCAGTACTTC. The rearrangement joins TRBV9 to TRBJ2-7; the D is unclear. The V end was cut by 0 bases, the J end by 2 bases, with 12 bases between. Germline lookup yields CDR1 SGDLS and CDR2 YYNGEE. This CDR3 contains 15 residues.

CDR3 in amino acids: CASSPGIGRSYEQYF. DNA for the CDR3: TGTGCCAGCAGCCCCGGAATAGGGAGGTCCTACGAGCAGTACTTC. The gene calls are TRBV5-4 and TRBJ2-7, with D tentatively TRBD2 (6 bases). Germline V gene data show CDR1 as SGHNT and CDR2 as YYREEE (reference sequence). This CDR3 contains 15 residues. V lost 4 bases and J 1 base, leaving 15 bases between the germline ends.

The chain carries TRBV5-6 and TRBJ2-7; TRBD1 aligns across 12 bases. V was pared by 2 bases and J by 3 bases, with 12 bases of the junction left unmatched. Germline values: CDR1 SGHDT, CDR2 YYEEEE. This CDR3 contains 18 residues. The CDR3 loop is CASSLRDRGPPTLYEQYF. The CDR3 DNA follows: TGTGCCAGCAGCTTACGGGACAGGGGGCCTCCTACCCTCTACGAGCAGTACTTC.

J is TRBJ2-2 and V is TRBV18; 9 bases are a match to TRBD2. Germline lookup yields CDR1 KGHSH and CDR2 LQKENI. The CDR3 loop spans 16 amino acids. The junction had 1 base not matched to a gene; V was cut back by 1 base and J by 1 base. CDR3 residues: CASSPQTSGNTGELFF. The CDR3 DNA reads TGTGCCAGCTCACCACAGACTAGCGGGAACACCGGGGAGCTGTTTTTT.

The chain employs TRBV27 and TRBJ2-7; TRBD1 matches 8 bases. CDR1 is MNHEY and CDR2 is SMNVEV in the germline V gene (reference sequence). The CDR3 is made up of 12 amino acids. The V segment lost 5 bases and the J segment 6 bases; nucleotides outside the gene matches: 3. The CDR3 is CASSIGQGEQYF. The DNA of the CDR3 is TGTGCCAGCAGTATCGGACAGGGCGAGCAGTACTTC.

The CDR3 spells CASAGGAGGYNEQFF. The CDR3 nucleotides are TGTGCCAGCGCCGGAGGAGCGGGAGGGTACAATGAGCAGTTCTTC. The chain links TRBV5-4 to TRBJ2-1; 10 bases line up with TRBD2. Germline loops: CDR1 SGHNT, CDR2 YYREEE (reference sequence). V lost 7 bases to trimming and J lost 4 bases; unmatched junction nucleotides: 8. The length of the CDR3 is 15 residues.

This rearrangement joins TRBV7-2 to TRBJ1-2; D might be TRBD1 (5 bases). V was cut by 4 bases and J by 3 bases, with 12 bases left in between. CDR3 length: 14 amino acids. CDR1 SGHTA and CDR2 FQGNSA come from the germline V gene. The CDR3 region is CASSSPGNYYGYTF. In DNA, the CDR3 is TGTGCCAGCAGCTCCCCAGGGAACTACTATGGCTACACCTTC.

The chain uses TRBV5-1 and TRBJ1-1; 7 bases fit TRBD1. Per the germline V gene, CDR1 is SGHRS and CDR2 is YFSETQ. This CDR3 spans 14 amino acids. V was clipped by 4 bases and J by 3 bases; unmatched bases: 6. The CDR3, as DNA: TGCGCCAGCAGCACGCCTCAGGGGGACACTGAAGCTTTCTTT. It encodes CASSTPQGDTEAFF. Drawing the rest from reference TRBV5-1 and TRBJ1-1, the complete variable domain is KAGVTQTPRYLIKTRGQQVTLSCSPISGHRSVSWYQQTPGQGLQFLFEYFSETQRNKGNFPGRFSGRQFSNSRSEMNVSTLELGDSALYLCASSTPQGDTEAFFGQGTRLTVV.

The chain is built from TRBV19 and TRBJ1-5; tentatively, D is TRBD1 (6 bases). The CDR3 length is 13 residues. CDR1 LNHDA and CDR2 SQIVND come from the germline V gene (reference sequence). The V end was cut by 6 bases, the J end by 4 bases, with 10 bases between. The CDR3 loop reads CASSLDRNQPQHF. The CDR3 DNA is TGTGCCAGTAGCCTGGACAGAAATCAGCCCCAGCATTTT.

The V gene is TRBV4-1, the J gene TRBJ2-1; 7 bases agree with TRBD2. Per germline, CDR1 MGHRA and CDR2 YSYEKL. Trimming took 0 bases from V and 9 from J; bases not matched to a gene: 8. This CDR3 has 15 amino acids. The CDR3 region is CASSQEVTSRSEQFF. For the CDR3, the DNA is TGCGCCAGCAGCCAAGAAGTGACTAGCAGGAGTGAGCAGTTCTTC.

This sequence joins TRBV6-6 and TRBJ1-1, with D possibly TRBD1 on 6 matching bases. The CDR3 loop spans 15 amino acids. The germline CDR1 and CDR2 sequences are MNHNY and SVGAGI (reference sequence). V lost 2 bases to trimming and J lost 1 base, with 11 bases between them. In nucleotides, the CDR3 is TGTGCCAGCAGTTACCGCCAGACAGGGAACACTGAAGCTTTCTTT. This sequence encodes CASSYRQTGNTEAFF.

CDR3 residues: CASIPSLFNEQFF. CDR3 nucleotide sequence: TGTGCCAGCATCCCGTCCCTGTTCAATGAGCAGTTCTTC. V and J are TRBV28 and TRBJ2-1; D gene ambiguous. Deletions cut 7 bases from V and 6 bases from J, with 13 bases between. Germline CDR1 is MDHEN and CDR2 is SYDVKM. This CDR3 is built from 13 residues.

The rearrangement links TRBV28 to TRBJ2-3; TRBD1 matches at 8 bases. The V segment lost 8 bases and the J segment 2 bases; nucleotides outside the gene matches: 12. There are 16 residues in the CDR3. Germline assignment: CDR1 MDHEN and CDR2 SYDVKM. The CDR3 DNA follows: TGTGCCAGCGCACCCGGGACAGGTTCGGTCACAGATACGCAGTATTTT. Residues: CASAPGTGSVTDTQYF.

The gene calls are TRBV7-2 and TRBJ2-3; 9 bases fit TRBD2. This CDR3 comprises 17 residues. Germline V gene data show CDR1 as SGHTA and CDR2 as FQGNSA. Germline trimming cut 1 base from V and 2 bases from J; bases unmatched to any gene: 7. The CDR3, as DNA: TGTGCCAGCAGCTTAGATTTTCTAGCGGGGAACACAGATACGCAGTATTTT. Its translation: CASSLDFLAGNTDTQYF.

This chain uses TRBV10-3 with TRBJ2-5; a possible D gene is TRBD2 (6 bases). Germline-derived CDR1 and CDR2 are ENHRY and SYGVKD. With 5 bases removed from V and 1 base from J, the gap between germline ends came to 11 bases. This CDR3 region has 14 residues. Written as DNA, the CDR3 is TGTGCCATCAGTAGACTAGGTCGCCAAGAGACCCAGTACTTC. Translated, it gives CAISRLGRQETQYF.

Judged by frequency, this clone is medium-sized. V and J are TRBV7-9 and TRBJ1-6, with D possibly being TRBD1 (6 bases). This CDR3 spans 15 amino acids. The V end lost 1 base, the J end lost 8 bases, and 12 bases lay between the germline ends. Germline CDR1 SEHNR, CDR2 FQNEAQ (reference sequence). For the CDR3, the DNA is TGTGCCAGCAGCTTAGTTAGGGCAGGGGATTCACCCCTCCACTTT. This codes for CASSLVRAGDSPLHF.

The chain has TRBV19 and TRBJ2-2, with 11 positions matching TRBD2. The CDR3 runs to 16 residues. V dropped 5 bases and J dropped 5; count of bases not matched to a gene: 7. CDR1 and CDR2 from the germline V gene are LNHDA and SQIVND (reference sequence). CDR3 DNA: TGTGCCAGTAGTGCGTCGCTAGCGGGAGGTACCGGGGAGCTGTTTTTT. It specifies CASSASLAGGTGELFF.

The chain combines TRBV2 with TRBJ2-1, with 15 bases identical to TRBD2. The CDR3 has 15 residues. Trimming at V came to 6 bases and at J to 8 bases, leaving 5 bases not matched to a gene. The germline gives CDR1 SNHLY, CDR2 FYNNEI. CDR3 protein: CASRGTSGRMDEQFF. CDR3 DNA: TGTGCCAGCAGAGGGACTAGCGGGAGGATGGATGAGCAGTTCTTC.